Below, 32 T cell receptor beta chains from the same sample are listed, as sequenced in a study of shared clonotypes between healthy human individuals. The repertoire was sequenced with immunoSEQ multiplex PCR; TCRdb's copy has only in-frame clones and lacks some. The sample contains approximately 2,000,000 clones, 85% to 95% of which appear only once. Sample: naive CD4+ T cells from PBMCs. Noted subset: CD45RA+ positively selected. These receptors were collected from a man between 18 and 29 years old in good health. Some clones in this sample may be carry-over from other donors' samples.

The rearrangement uses TRBV6-6 and TRBJ2-3; TRBD1 is a possible D gene (6 bases). The CDR3 runs to 15 residues. Per the germline V gene, CDR1 is MNHNY and CDR2 is SVGAGI (reference sequence). The germline V and J ends were trimmed by 4 bases and 1 base, with 12 bases remaining between them. CDR3 bases: TGTGCCAGCAGTTCCCGGGACAAACGCACAGATACGCAGTATTTT. Residues: CASSSRDKRTDTQYF.

The chain joins TRBV6-5 to TRBJ1-2; the match to TRBD1 covers 8 bases. The CDR3 covers 13 residues. Trimming at V came to 7 bases and at J to 7 bases, leaving 8 bases not matched to a gene. Germline V gene sequence: CDR1 MNHEY, CDR2 SVGAGI. As DNA, the CDR3 is TGTGCCAGCATAGAACTCGACAGGGGTGGCTACACCTTC. Its protein product is CASIELDRGGYTF.

This clone was counted only a few times. This rearrangement joins TRBV7-9 to TRBJ2-2; D is uncertain. CDR3 length: 17 amino acids. Germline CDR1 SEHNR, CDR2 FQNEAQ (reference sequence). Trimming cost V 5 bases and J 3 bases, with 19 bases left between them. As DNA, the CDR3 is TGTGCCAGCAGCCCCATTGTAGGGAACCTAGACACCGGGGAGCTGTTTTTT. It specifies CASSPIVGNLDTGELFF. The complete variable domain, with remaining parts taken from reference TRBV7-9 and TRBJ2-2, reads DTGVSQNPRHKITKRGQNVTFRCDPISEHNRLYWYRQTLGQGPEFLTYFQNEAQLEKSRLLSDRFSAERPKGSFSTLEIQRTEQGDSAMYLCASSPIVGNLDTGELFFGEGSRLTVL.

The rearrangement uses TRBV6-1 and TRBJ1-2; 9 bases line up with TRBD1. The J segment lost 8 bases and the V segment lost 2 bases, leaving 6 bases of the junction unmatched. The CDR3 consists of 14 residues. CDR1 and CDR2 (germline): MNHNS, SASEGT. The CDR3 loop is CASSEIQGARGYTF. CDR3 in DNA: TGTGCCAGCAGTGAAATACAGGGGGCGCGAGGCTACACCTTC.

The rearrangement joins TRBV7-9 to TRBJ2-3; D call uncertain. This CDR3 is 14 amino acids long. Germline V CDR1 and CDR2: SEHNR, FQNEAQ (reference sequence). V gave up 1 base and J gave up 2 bases, with 7 bases separating them. The CDR3 nucleotides are TGTGCCAGCAGCTTAGGCCGCTTCACAGATACGCAGTATTTT. Encoded protein: CASSLGRFTDTQYF.

The rearrangement links TRBV5-1 to TRBJ1-2; the D gene is possibly TRBD1 (6 bases). The CDR3 sequence is 15 residues long. V lost 3 bases and J 6 bases, leaving 18 bases between the germline ends. Per the germline V gene, CDR1 is SGHRS and CDR2 is YFSETQ. The CDR3 loop is CASSSMDSSVHGYTF. The DNA of the CDR3 is TGCGCCAGCAGCTCCATGGACAGCTCAGTTCATGGCTACACCTTC.

The CDR3 bases are TGTGCCAGCCTAGGCTCCCAGGTTCACGAGCAGTACTTC. Translation gives CASLGSQVHEQYF. The V call is TRBV28, the J call TRBJ2-7; the D is unclear. Germline V CDR1 and CDR2: MDHEN, SYDVKM. This CDR3 spans 13 amino acids. V gave up 8 bases and J gave up 5 bases, with 16 bases separating them.

The chain joins TRBV30 to TRBJ2-1; D is unresolved. CDR3 length: 11 residues. With 4 bases removed from V and 4 bases from J, the gap between germline ends came to 5 bases. Germline CDR1 is GTSNPN and CDR2 is SVGIG (reference sequence). In nucleotides, the CDR3 is TGTGCCTGGACTTTTTACAATGAGCAGTTCTTC. It translates to CAWTFYNEQFF.

This chain links TRBV7-2 with TRBJ2-2; 7 nucleotides line up with TRBD2. Germline loops: CDR1 SGHTA, CDR2 FQGNSA. The ends lost 5 bases at V and 7 bases at J; junction bases unmatched: 7. The CDR3 has 14 amino acids. The chain's CDR3 is CASSREATFGELFF. CDR3 bases: TGTGCCAGCAGCCGGGAGGCAACCTTCGGGGAGCTGTTTTTT.

The V gene is TRBV4-1, the J gene TRBJ2-7; tentatively, D is TRBD1 or TRBD2 (6 bases each). Germline V CDR1 and CDR2: MGHRA, YSYEKL. Trimming shortened V by 5 bases and J by 2 bases, and 13 bases separated the two germline ends. The length of the CDR3 is 14 residues. The CDR3 bases are TGCGCCAGCAGCAAAGTAGGGGGGCCCTACGAGCAGTACTTC. Translating it yields CASSKVGGPYEQYF.

The J gene is TRBJ2-1, the V gene TRBV6-5; 9 nucleotides agree with TRBD2. The CDR3 has 14 amino acids. With V trimmed by 6 bases and J by 4 bases, 4 bases remained unmatched. The germline V gene has CDR1 MNHEY and CDR2 SVGAGI. The CDR3 reads CASRQGLAYNEQFF. DNA of the CDR3: TGTGCCAGCAGACAGGGACTAGCTTACAATGAGCAGTTCTTC.

This chain joins TRBV11-1 and TRBJ2-4; a possible D gene is TRBD1 (6 bases). V was trimmed by 5 bases and J by 2 bases, leaving 10 bases between them. The CDR3 is made up of 14 amino acids. Germline V CDR1 and CDR2: SGHAT, FQDESV (reference sequence). Here the CDR3 DNA reads TGTGCCAGCAGCCACAGGGACACCAAAAACATTCAGTACTTC. It codes for CASSHRDTKNIQYF.

The chain employs TRBV5-1 and TRBJ1-2, with 7 bases aligning to TRBD1. From germline, CDR1 is SGHRS and CDR2 YFSETQ. This CDR3 region has 14 residues. V lost 4 bases, J lost 3 bases, and 6 bases stayed unmatched. The CDR3 region is CASSLGTDHYGYTF. The DNA of the CDR3 is TGCGCCAGCAGCCTAGGGACAGATCACTATGGCTACACCTTC.

The CDR3 DNA follows: TGCGCCAGCAGCTTGGCCGTAGCGGGGTTCACCTCATTGAGCACAGATACGCAGTATTTT. Residues: CASSLAVAGFTSLSTDTQYF. V and J are TRBV5-1 and TRBJ2-3, with 8 bases identical to TRBD2. CDR3 length equals 20 residues. V lost 0 bases and J lost 0; bases outside the gene matches: 15. Germline assignment: CDR1 SGHRS and CDR2 YFSETQ.

The chain joins TRBV7-3 to TRBJ2-5, with D maybe TRBD1 (5 bases). Germline CDR1 is SGHTA and CDR2 is FQGTGA. The CDR3 length is 15 residues. Deletions cut 3 bases from V and 4 bases from J, with 15 bases between. The CDR3 DNA sequence: TGTGCCAGCAGCTTGTGGCAGGGTGTCGGAGAGACCCAGTACTTC. Its translation: CASSLWQGVGETQYF.

Only one count was recorded for this clone. V gene TRBV9 combines with J gene TRBJ2-7; 12 nucleotides align to TRBD2. Per germline, CDR1 SGDLS and CDR2 YYNGEE. The CDR3 has 14 amino acids. J lost 3 bases, V lost 5 bases, and 3 bases had no gene match. The CDR3: CASSKTSGSYEQYF. In DNA, the CDR3 is TGTGCCAGCAGTAAGACTAGCGGGAGCTACGAGCAGTACTTC.

As for this clone: The sample holds other DNA sequences that translate to the same CDR3. The chain uses TRBV7-8 and TRBJ2-1; the D gene is possibly TRBD2 (5 bases). V was shortened by 0 bases and J by 7 bases, with 7 bases between the two germline ends. The CDR3 runs 13 residues. Germline values: CDR1 SGHVS, CDR2 FQNEAQ. CDR3 nucleotides: TGTGCCAGCAGCTTAGCGGGCGGGAATGAGCAGTTCTTC. Translated: CASSLAGGNEQFF.

Only one count was recorded for this clone. The V and J genes are TRBV19 and TRBJ2-7; 7 nucleotides align to TRBD2. Trimming cost V 6 bases and J 3 bases; bases outside gene matches: 11. In germline, CDR1 is LNHDA, CDR2 SQIVND (reference sequence). The CDR3 spans 15 residues. CDR3 in amino acids: CASSHIQGGVYEQYF. For the CDR3, the DNA is TGTGCCAGTAGCCATATTCAGGGAGGGGTCTACGAGCAGTACTTC.

V and J are TRBV7-9 and TRBJ2-1; D is possibly TRBD2 (6 bases). This CDR3 comprises 16 residues. Trimming stripped 5 bases from V and 2 bases from J, with 16 bases between. Germline V gives CDR1 SEHNR, CDR2 FQNEAQ (reference sequence). The CDR3 loop is CASSPEGGTTYNEQFF. CDR3 DNA: TGTGCCAGCAGCCCGGAGGGCGGGACCACCTACAATGAGCAGTTCTTC.

This clone was recorded once. The rearrangement uses TRBV19 and TRBJ1-1; no definite D call. The CDR3 runs to 13 residues. The V gene's germline CDR1 is LNHDA and CDR2 SQIVND (reference sequence). V shed 3 bases and J shed 8 bases, with 13 bases lying between them. CDR3 sequence reads: CASSMIRAREAFF. The DNA of the CDR3 is TGTGCCAGTAGTATGATTAGGGCCAGGGAAGCTTTCTTT.

This clone was seen once. V usage is TRBV4-1 and J usage is TRBJ1-2; no definite D call. This CDR3 spans 13 amino acids. Germline V gene lookup returns CDR1 MGHRA and CDR2 YSYEKL. V was trimmed by 8 bases and J by 3 bases, leaving 13 bases between them. The CDR3 sequence is CASRRGSDYGYTF. The CDR3 DNA is TGCGCCAGCCGACGTGGGTCTGACTATGGCTACACCTTC.

V is TRBV5-6 and J is TRBJ2-7, with 7 bases fitting TRBD2. CDR1 and CDR2 from the germline V gene are SGHDT and YYEEEE. There are 16 residues in the CDR3. The V and J ends lost 2 bases and 1 base, in that order; junction bases with no gene match: 9. The CDR3 bases are TGTGCCAGCAGCTTACGAGGCGCGCGGGGGTCCTACGAGCAGTACTTC. This gives the protein CASSLRGARGSYEQYF.

The J gene is TRBJ2-5, the V gene TRBV18; D might be TRBD1 or TRBD2, each matching 6 bases. The CDR3 has 15 residues. Trimming pared 6 bases from V and 4 bases from J, leaving 18 bases between. The germline CDR1 and CDR2 sequences are KGHSH and LQKENI. CDR3 in DNA: TGTGCCAGCTCCGATCCGGGGGCCAACTCAGAGACCCAGTACTTC. It is translated as CASSDPGANSETQYF. Full variable domain (outside the CDR3, taken from reference TRBV18 and TRBJ2-5): NAGVMQNPRHLVRRRGQEARLRCSPMKGHSHVYWYRQLPEEGLKFMVYLQKENIIDESGMPKERFSAEFPKEGPSILRIQQVVRGDSAAYFCASSDPGANSETQYFGPGTRLLVL.

The rearrangement uses TRBV6-1 and TRBJ2-2; D call uncertain. This CDR3 region has 16 residues. Trimming took 1 base from V and 0 from J, leaving 9 bases between them. In germline, CDR1 is MNHNS, CDR2 SASEGT. In DNA form, the CDR3 reads TGTGCCAGCAGTGAAGTCATATATGCGAACACCGGGGAGCTGTTTTTT. This translates into CASSEVIYANTGELFF.

The chain employs TRBV10-3 and TRBJ1-2; D perhaps matches TRBD1 (6 bases). Deletions cut 4 bases from V and 8 bases from J, with 17 bases between. The CDR3 has 14 residues. The V gene's germline CDR1 is ENHRY and CDR2 SYGVKD. DNA of the CDR3: TGTGCCATCAGTGCAACGACAGGAACGGACGGCTACACCTTC. Amino acid sequence: CAISATTGTDGYTF.

The chain uses TRBV5-5 and TRBJ2-3; D is uncertain. The CDR3 length is 13 residues. Trimming pared 0 bases from V and 5 bases from J, leaving 7 bases between. The germline CDR1 and CDR2 sequences are SGHKS and YYEKEE (reference sequence). The CDR3 DNA follows: TGTGCCAGCAGCTTGGAGGGTGGAGATACGCAGTATTTT. Its protein is CASSLEGGDTQYF.

The genes are TRBV30 and TRBJ2-1; 8 positions agree with TRBD1. This CDR3 comprises 13 residues. Trimming took 6 bases from V and 3 from J; bases not matched to a gene: 4. Germline values: CDR1 GTSNPN, CDR2 SVGIG (reference sequence). This chain's CDR3 is CACRTGGYNEQFF. The CDR3 DNA is TGTGCCTGCCGAACAGGGGGCTACAATGAGCAGTTCTTC.

This chain connects TRBV6-1 to TRBJ1-3; D not certain. V shed 2 bases and J shed 5 bases, with 10 bases lying between them. The CDR3 is 14 residues long. Per germline, CDR1 MNHNS and CDR2 SASEGT. CDR3 DNA sequence: TGTGCCAGCAGTGAAAGTCAGACCCGAAACACCATATATTTT. Translation: CASSESQTRNTIYF.

V gene TRBV6-6 combines with J gene TRBJ2-7, with TRBD2 matching over 8 bases. CDR3 length equals 16 residues. Germline-derived CDR1 and CDR2 are MNHNY and SVGAGI (reference sequence). V was clipped by 6 bases and J by 2 bases; unmatched bases: 12. This CDR3 reads CASSPTGGDPTYEQYF. CDR3 DNA: TGTGCCAGCAGCCCCACGGGGGGGGACCCAACCTACGAGCAGTACTTC.

This chain uses TRBV7-2 with TRBJ1-3, with a weak D call TRBD1 (5 bases). The CDR3 is made up of 12 amino acids. Trimming cost V 4 bases and J 8 bases, with 9 bases left between them. Germline V CDR1 and CDR2: SGHTA, FQGNSA. The CDR3 DNA is TGTGCCAGCAGCTACACGGGGGACACCATATATTTT. Translating it yields CASSYTGDTIYF.

J is TRBJ2-2 and V is TRBV5-1; D call uncertain. Trimming left V 0 bases short and J 7 bases short, with 7 bases between. The CDR3 length is 13 residues. CDR1 is SGHRS, CDR2 YFSETQ, per germline. The CDR3 nucleotides are TGCGCCAGCAGCTTGGACGTGAACGGGGAGCTGTTTTTT. This translates into CASSLDVNGELFF.

The V call is TRBV21-1, the J call TRBJ2-7; the table gives TRBD2 as D, unverified against the DNA. TRBV21-1 is a documented pseudogene. The CDR3 runs to 16 residues. The DNA for the CDR3 is TGTGCCAGCAGCAGGGGAGGGACTAGCCGGAACCACGAGCAGTACTTC. Translating gives CASSRGGTSRNHEQYF.